The 18 T cell receptor beta chains presented below share a single source sample, sequenced in a study of blood T cell repertoires in COVID-19 (dated by TCRdb to the early 2020s). The library was produced with the immunoSEQ multiplex PCR assay. Sourced from immuneACCESS, this table was stored by TCRdb with only in-frame sequences that have V and J called. A share of the clones is absent; for the studies checked, an unresolved V gene accounts for under half, and the remainder has no known explanation. For this sample the table gives some 190,000 clones, of which 82% were detected only once. 10% to 13% of the sample belongs to the ten largest clones. The specimen was peripheral blood. These TCRs come from a woman of 80 years or more with active or convalescent COVID-19.

The DNA for the CDR3 is TGCGCCAGCAGCGCCAGCGGTTACCAAGAGACCCAGTACTTC. It codes for CASSASGYQETQYF. J is TRBJ2-5 and V is TRBV5-1, with D tentatively TRBD2 (5 bases). Germline CDR1 and CDR2: SGHRS and YFSETQ. Trimming cost V 4 bases and J 0 bases, with 10 bases left between them. The length of the CDR3 is 14 residues.

The chain carries TRBV12-5 and TRBJ1-2; D perhaps matches TRBD1 (6 bases). The CDR3 contains 18 residues. Germline CDR1 and CDR2: LGHNT and FRNRAP. V was pared by 0 bases and J by 3 bases, with 20 bases between. DNA of the CDR3: TGTGCTAGTGGTTTGGTACGGGGGCGGGGAGGGATAGACTATGGCTACACCTTC. It yields the protein CASGLVRGRGGIDYGYTF.

The sample holds a few counts of this clone. The genes are TRBV6-5 and TRBJ1-1; possible D gene TRBD1, 5 bases. This CDR3 spans 13 amino acids. Trimming stripped 0 bases from V and 5 bases from J, with 7 bases between. Germline CDR1 reads MNHEY; CDR2 reads SVGAGI. The CDR3 loop is CASSYSDKTEAFF. Written as DNA, the CDR3 is TGTGCCAGCAGTTACTCGGACAAGACTGAAGCTTTCTTT.

The CDR3 sequence is CASSPLRQGVEQYF. The CDR3, as DNA: TGTGCCAGCAGCCCGCTTAGACAGGGTGTCGAGCAGTACTTC. This chain connects TRBV9 to TRBJ2-7; 7 bases line up with TRBD1. The V and J ends lost 4 bases and 6 bases, in that order; junction bases with no gene match: 10. This CDR3 spans 14 amino acids. CDR1 and CDR2 (germline): SGDLS, YYNGEE.

A remark on this clone: The sample carries other DNA sequences with the same CDR3. V gene TRBV19 combines with J gene TRBJ1-1; 7 nucleotides agree with TRBD1. Germline CDR1 reads LNHDA; CDR2 reads SQIVND (reference sequence). V lost 3 bases and J lost 4; bases outside the gene matches: 2. CDR3 length: 13 residues. The CDR3 coding sequence is TGTGCCAGTAGTATCGACAGGGTCACTGAAGCTTTCTTT. Its protein is CASSIDRVTEAFF.

The rearrangement joins TRBV19 to TRBJ1-2, with 7 bases matching TRBD1. V trimming: 6 bases; J trimming: 1 base; junction bases outside the gene matches: 8. Germline V lookup: CDR1 LNHDA, CDR2 SQIVND (reference sequence). This CDR3 spans 15 amino acids. The CDR3 loop is CASRGGQPINYGYTF. CDR3 sequence (DNA): TGTGCCAGTAGGGGGGGACAGCCGATTAACTATGGCTACACCTTC.

The V and J genes are TRBV25-1 and TRBJ1-2, with TRBD1 matching over 7 bases. The germline V gene has CDR1 MGHDK and CDR2 SYGVNS. With V trimmed by 6 bases and J by 5 bases, 12 bases remained unmatched. This CDR3 has 15 residues. CDR3 amino acids: CASSLPGTASYGYTF. For the CDR3, the DNA is TGTGCCAGCAGCCTCCCCGGGACAGCCTCTTATGGCTACACCTTC.

CDR3 DNA sequence: TGTGCCAGCAGATCAAGGACAGGCTACAATGAGCAGTTCTTC. Protein sequence: CASRSRTGYNEQFF. This rearrangement joins TRBV6-5 to TRBJ2-1; 7 nucleotides match TRBD1. J lost 3 bases, V lost 6 bases, and 5 bases had no gene match. Germline CDR1 MNHEY, CDR2 SVGAGI. This CDR3 contains 14 residues.

The rearrangement joins TRBV6-5 to TRBJ2-1; possible D gene TRBD2, 5 bases. Trimming removed 6 bases from V and 4 bases from J, with 10 bases in between. There are 13 residues in the CDR3. Germline CDR1 reads MNHEY; CDR2 reads SVGAGI. The DNA for the CDR3 is TGTGCCAGCAGGGAGGACCTTTACAATGAGCAGTTCTTC. As protein: CASREDLYNEQFF.

V gene TRBV19 combines with J gene TRBJ2-2; D call uncertain. V was cut by 2 bases and J by 5 bases, with 9 bases left in between. The V gene's germline CDR1 is LNHDA and CDR2 SQIVND (reference sequence). The CDR3 contains 14 residues. As DNA, the CDR3 is TGTGCCAGTAGTATATCACAGCAGACCGGGGAGCTGTTTTTT. It specifies CASSISQQTGELFF. Variable domain in full (rest from reference TRBV19 and TRBJ2-2): DGGITQSPKYLFRKEGQNVTLSCEQNLNHDAMYWYRQDPGQGLRLIYYSQIVNDFQKGDIAEGYSVSREKKESFPLTVTSAQKNPTAFYLCASSISQQTGELFFGEGSRLTVL.

The V call is TRBV5-5, the J call TRBJ2-1; perhaps TRBD2 as D (6 bases). Germline V gene sequence: CDR1 SGHKS, CDR2 YYEKEE (reference sequence). Trimming took off 4 bases at V and 9 bases at J, with 20 bases between the two ends. The CDR3 spans 15 residues. This chain's CDR3 is CASSLPLSGAGEQFF. The CDR3 nucleotides read TGTGCCAGCAGCCTCCCCCTTAGCGGTGCGGGTGAGCAGTTCTTC.

The CDR3 DNA sequence: TGTGCCAGCAGCTTTTGGCCCGTCCTCTCAGAAAATCCCTACGAGCAGTACTTC. Protein product: CASSFWPVLSENPYEQYF. V is TRBV7-9 and J is TRBJ2-7, with D uncertain. This CDR3 region has 18 residues. Germline loops: CDR1 SEHNR, CDR2 FQNEAQ (reference sequence). V was cut by 3 bases and J by 2 bases, with 23 bases left in between.

J is TRBJ2-3 and V is TRBV5-1; D possibly corresponds to TRBD1 (6 bases). The germline gives CDR1 SGHRS, CDR2 YFSETQ. The CDR3 is made up of 15 amino acids. V lost 7 bases to trimming and J lost 3 bases, with 18 bases between them. The CDR3 protein is CASDFQGSGTDTQYF. As DNA, the CDR3 is TGCGCCAGCGACTTTCAGGGGTCGGGAACAGATACGCAGTATTTT.

This chain uses TRBV19 with TRBJ2-5; 8 bases agree with TRBD1. The germline V gene has CDR1 LNHDA and CDR2 SQIVND (reference sequence). V gave up 4 bases and J gave up 2 bases; unmatched junction bases: 6. The CDR3 contains 15 residues. The CDR3 spells CASSTGQVRQETQYF. The CDR3 nucleotides are TGTGCCAGTAGTACGGGACAGGTGAGACAAGAGACCCAGTACTTC.

This clone was detected only a few times. The gene calls are TRBV2 and TRBJ2-2; D ambiguous. Trimming pared 7 bases from V and 5 bases from J, leaving 11 bases between. Germline CDR1 reads SNHLY; CDR2 reads FYNNEI. The CDR3 is made up of 13 amino acids. CDR3 amino acids: CASTRVGTGELFF. The CDR3 region has the DNA TGTGCCAGCACCCGGGTTGGGACCGGGGAGCTGTTTTTT.

The J gene is TRBJ2-6, the V gene TRBV28; no clear D gene. This CDR3 is built from 16 residues. Germline lookup yields CDR1 MDHEN and CDR2 SYDVKM. V lost 6 bases and J lost 0, with 12 bases in between. The CDR3 is CASSPEERSGANVLTF. The DNA for the CDR3 is TGTGCCAGCAGCCCCGAGGAACGCTCTGGGGCCAACGTCCTGACTTTC.

The rearrangement links TRBV9 to TRBJ1-5; 8 bases are a match to TRBD1. The CDR3 extends over 15 amino acids. Unmatched junction bases numbered 3, after V lost 0 bases and J lost 4 bases. Germline V gene lookup returns CDR1 SGDLS and CDR2 YYNGEE. The CDR3 DNA reads TGTGCCAGCAGCGTAGGGCAGGGGGCGAATCAGCCCCAGCATTTT. This gives the protein CASSVGQGANQPQHF.

This chain links TRBV9 with TRBJ2-1; D uncertain. Trimming removed 7 bases at V and 4 bases at J, with 12 bases between. The CDR3 contains 13 residues. Germline values: CDR1 SGDLS, CDR2 YYNGEE. CDR3 DNA sequence: TGTGCCAGCTCGTGGGCGCAGTACAATGAGCAGTTCTTC. This gives the protein CASSWAQYNEQFF.